Reported below is one T cell receptor beta chain. The entry originates in a study of cytomegalovirus exposure and HLA in healthy donors. The primer mix had 60 Vbeta and 13 Jbeta primers. Sequencing was performed with immunoSEQ multiplex PCR; in TCRdb, only in-frame clones are kept and a portion is missing. The sample has about 120,000 clones; about three quarters are singletons. This CDR3 spans 15 amino acids. V was trimmed by 5 bases and J by 0 bases, leaving 13 bases between them. Germline-derived CDR1 and CDR2 are LNHNV and YYDKDF (reference sequence). The sequencing input was PBMCs. This TCR was recovered from a middle-aged woman in good health and CMV-seropositive. This sequence joins TRBV15 and TRBJ1-2; D is possibly TRBD1 (5 bases). The CDR3 nucleotides read TGTGCCACCAGCGGTTACAGGAATGCTAACTATGGCTACACCTTC. Its protein product is CATSGYRNANYGYTF.